The TCR beta chain described here comes from a study of cytomegalovirus exposure and HLA in healthy donors. Using immunoSEQ multiplex PCR, the repertoire was profiled, and TCRdb retains in-frame clones only, with some absent. The sample lists some 69,000 clones, over 95% occurring once. Per the germline V gene, CDR1 is MDHEN and CDR2 is SYDVKM. The CDR3 contains 14 residues. J was trimmed by 1 base and V by 8 bases; bases with no gene match: 4. Sequencing input: PBMCs. The chain is built from TRBV28 and TRBJ1-5; the match to TRBD1 covers 8 bases. This sequence originates from a man aged 18 to 29 in good health and CMV-seronegative. CDR3 bases: TGTGCCAGCCGCGCAGGGGGCAGCAATCAGCCCCAGCATTTT. Its translation: CASRAGGSNQPQHF.